Following are 10 T cell receptor beta chains from one sample sequenced in a study of blood T cell repertoires in COVID-19. Using immunoSEQ multiplex PCR, the repertoire was profiled, and TCRdb retains in-frame clones only, with some absent. The sample lists approximately 200,000 clones, more than 75% occurring once. Sequenced: PBMCs or T cells enriched from blood (not recorded which). The receptors here all came from a woman aged 25 to 39 who had recovered from COVID-19.

This chain links TRBV7-8 with TRBJ2-7; weak D call: TRBD1 (6 bases). V was cut by 5 bases and J by 7 bases, with 15 bases left in between. The CDR3 is made up of 13 amino acids. Germline V CDR1 and CDR2: SGHVS, FQNEAQ. DNA of the CDR3: TGTGCCAGCAGCCCAGGACAGACGAGGGAGCAGTACTTC. It specifies CASSPGQTREQYF.

This rearrangement joins TRBV28 to TRBJ2-3; 9 bases align to TRBD2. Germline-derived CDR1 and CDR2 are MDHEN and SYDVKM. V was pared by 7 bases and J by 1 base, with 6 bases of the junction left unmatched. This CDR3 is 15 amino acids long. The CDR3: CASILAGVGTDTQYF. Written as DNA, the CDR3 is TGTGCCAGCATCTTAGCGGGAGTTGGCACAGATACGCAGTATTTT.

This clone has more than one count but fewer than ten. The J gene is TRBJ1-2, the V gene TRBV5-4; possibly TRBD1 for D (5 bases). V lost 10 bases, J lost 3 bases, and 19 bases lay in between. CDR1 SGHNT and CDR2 YYREEE come from the germline V gene (reference sequence). This CDR3 has 14 residues. The CDR3 here is CAGRGSPRDYGYTF. The CDR3 DNA reads as TGTGCCGGGAGGGGATCCCCAAGAGACTATGGCTACACCTTC.

CDR3 sequence: CASSSLVFFWSYGGQQPQHF. The CDR3 coding sequence is TGTGCCAGCAGTTCCCTGGTTTTCTTTTGGTCGTACGGGGGTCAACAGCCCCAGCATTTT. V is TRBV28 and J is TRBJ1-5, with D possibly TRBD1 on 5 matching bases. The CDR3 runs 20 residues. Germline V gene data show CDR1 as MDHEN and CDR2 as SYDVKM. The V and J ends lost 4 bases and 7 bases respectively, with 32 bases between them.

This chain uses TRBV7-2 with TRBJ2-3; D may be TRBD2 (5 bases). The germline gives CDR1 SGHTA, CDR2 FQGNSA. V was clipped by 1 base and J by 5 bases, with 22 bases between them. The CDR3 length is 18 residues. Written as DNA, the CDR3 is TGTGCCAGCAGCTTAGTACGGTCCAGCGGATATGCAGGAGATACGCAGTATTTT. It is translated as CASSLVRSSGYAGDTQYF.

The rearrangement joins TRBV24-1 to TRBJ2-1; 11 nucleotides match TRBD2. The V gene end was trimmed by 4 bases and the J gene end by 8 bases; junction bases not matched to a gene: 12. This CDR3 region has 17 residues. Germline loops: CDR1 KGHDR, CDR2 SFDVKD. This CDR3 is CATSDTIAGGTLHEQFF. Here the CDR3 DNA reads TGTGCCACCAGTGACACTATAGCGGGAGGGACCCTCCATGAGCAGTTCTTC.

The chain recombines TRBV7-2 with TRBJ2-4, with 8 bases identical to TRBD1. The CDR3 sequence is 15 residues long. Losses at the gene ends were 7 bases for V and 7 bases for J; bases not matched to a gene: 12. Per germline, CDR1 SGHTA and CDR2 FQGNSA. CDR3 sequence: CASKPGTGGWNIQYF. The CDR3 region has the DNA TGTGCCAGCAAACCCGGGACAGGAGGCTGGAACATTCAGTACTTC. The full variable domain, completed using reference TRBV7-2 and TRBJ2-4, is GAGVSQSPSNKVTEKGKDVELRCDPISGHTALYWYRQSLGQGLEFLIYFQGNSAPDKSGLPSDRFSAERTGGSVSTLTIQRTQQEDSAVYLCASKPGTGGWNIQYFGAGTRLSVL.

This clone was seen once. The chain employs TRBV7-9 and TRBJ2-1; 11 positions match TRBD2. Germline values: CDR1 SEHNR, CDR2 FQNEAQ (reference sequence). CDR3 length equals 17 residues. V was pared by 5 bases and J by 3 bases, with 9 bases of the junction left unmatched. CDR3 DNA sequence: TGTGCCAGCAGCCACCCCAAACTAGCGGGAGTCTACAATGAGCAGTTCTTC. As protein: CASSHPKLAGVYNEQFF.

This chain connects TRBV13 to TRBJ2-7, with D perhaps matching TRBD2 (6 bases). Germline assignment: CDR1 PRHDT and CDR2 FYEKMQ (reference sequence). The CDR3 covers 14 residues. With 5 bases removed from V and 2 bases from J, the gap between germline ends came to 13 bases. The DNA of the CDR3 is TGTGCCAGCAGCGCCGCTAGCGACCCCTACGAGCAGTACTTC. It is translated as CASSAASDPYEQYF. Supplemented by reference TRBV13 and TRBJ2-7, the full variable domain reads AAGVIQSPRHLIKEKRETATLKCYPIPRHDTVYWYQQGPGQDPQFLISFYEKMQSDKGSIPDRFSAQQFSDYHSELNMSSLELGDSALYFCASSAASDPYEQYFGPGTRLTVT.

V usage is TRBV5-1 and J usage is TRBJ1-4; the match to TRBD1 covers 8 bases. CDR1 is SGHRS and CDR2 is YFSETQ in the germline V gene. Losses at the gene ends were 4 bases for V and 8 bases for J; bases not matched to a gene: 10. The CDR3 extends over 15 amino acids. The CDR3 region is CASSRPGTGEEKLFF. CDR3 sequence (DNA): TGCGCCAGCAGCCGGCCCGGGACAGGAGAAGAAAAACTGTTTTTT.